This T cell receptor (beta chain) was captured by sequencing in a study of control samples from healthy donors and cancer patients. This table comes from immunoSEQ multiplex PCR, and its TCRdb copy is limited to in-frame clones, with some not included. The data hold about 150,000 clones, with around 96% observed a single time. V gave up 4 bases and J gave up 4 bases, with 19 bases separating them. The germline gives CDR1 SEHNR, CDR2 FQNEAQ (reference sequence). The CDR3 spans 16 residues. V usage is TRBV7-9 and J usage is TRBJ1-2; tentative D call: TRBD1 (5 bases). The specimen was blood. The sequence derives from a man aged 40-55 years in good health. In DNA, the CDR3 is TGTGCCAGCAGCTCGCCGGCCAGGGTGACGACCTATGGCTACACCTTC. Amino acids: CASSSPARVTTYGYTF.